The text below deals with one TCR beta chain. Its antigen remains unidentified. Base qualities were left out, and no much larger clone turns up one base away. The immunoSEQ Assay was the method used to sequence TCRbeta CDR3 regions. After extraction, genomic DNA underwent amplification by bias-controlled multiplex PCR, followed by high-throughput sequencing. In the paper's pipeline: To quantify the absolute abundance of each unique TCRbeta CDR3 region, sequences were collapsed and filtered. T cell fraction was estimated by normalization of TCRbeta template counts to usable DNA, with usable DNA being measured through amplification of reference genes present in all nucleated cells. Repertoire TCRs were annotated as SARS-CoV-2-specific when V gene, CDR3 amino acid sequence and J gene were exactly matched to a known reactive TCR set. MIRA supplied the reference SARS-CoV-2 TCR set, which was filtered for enrichment in COVID-19-positive ImmuneCODE repertoires so that public or cross-reactive TCRs were removed. Using the MIRA antigens, annotated TCRs were further analysed by specific ORF or by position within an ORF. Breadth was defined as annotated unique rearrangements over total unique productive rearrangements; depth was the summed frequency of those rearrangements. TCR breadth was compared between groups using two-sided Wilcoxon rank-sum tests. TCRdb carries this immuneACCESS record with in-frame sequences only. Its versions omit some clonotypes, under half of them owing to an unresolved V gene in the studies checked, with the rest unexplained. The D gene and trimming were derived from the DNA, and the V and J assignments and clone size from that table. Across this sample there are roughly 300,000 clones, with about 87% seen only once. In total, the top ten clones hold 6.4% of the sample.

The data derive from a study of Ad26.COV2.S vaccination and SARS-CoV-2 variants (dated by TCRdb to about 2021). Background on the whole study: Donors in the vaccine arm were drawn from COV1001, a phase I-IIa trial of Ad26.COV2.S in healthy adults that was multicentre, randomized, double-blind and placebo-controlled. Ad26.COV2.S was given intramuscularly at 5x10^10 or 1x10^11 viral particles, as a single shot or as two shots 56 days apart. TCRbeta repertoire sequencing served as the tool for gauging how specific and how broad the SARS-CoV-2-reactive T cell receptors were following Ad26.COV2.S vaccination. The TCR-sequenced set comprised roughly 30 samples: some 20 Ad26.COV2.S vaccine recipients, 5 placebo recipients and 8 SARS-CoV-2 convalescent individuals. Trial participants were randomized into five groups of five: low-dose or high-dose Ad26.COV2.S given once or twice, or placebo on both occasions. Throughout the experiments and outcome assessment, investigators stayed blinded to trial group allocation. Beyond this particular receptor, the publication reports: Higher spike-specific TCR breadth was observed in Ad26.COV2.S recipients than in placebo recipients (P = 0.0014). Substantial breadth of spike-specific CD8+ and CD4+ T cell responses was reported after vaccination. According to the authors, total T cell responses may have been underestimated by the TCR breadth and depth analyses. Non-spike TCR breadth was comparable between vaccine and placebo recipients, consistent with the vaccine containing only spike. The study lacked the statistical power to compare responses across vaccine doses or regimens.

The intended sense of this specimen's treatment or condition label: roughly 20 received Ad26.COV2.S at low or high dose, single or two shots; 5 received placebo; per-sample allocation not given. For vaccine and placebo recipients, repertoires were sequenced using samples collected on day 63 after the first injection. In Cohort 1b, 25 or so adults aged 18-55 years were enrolled at a single site in Boston, USA, between 29 July and 7 August 2020. Ad26.COV2.S consisted of a replication-incompetent adenovirus type 26 vector by which a prefusion-stabilized SARS-CoV-2 spike protein from the original Wuhan strain was expressed. The CDR3 holds 13 amino acids from the cysteine to the phenylalanine. Only the CDR3 portion is preserved as DNA: 39 bases, with reading frame beginning at the first base. In the germline V gene (reference sequence), CDR1 corresponds to LNHNV and CDR2 to YYDKDF. V gives up 1 base and J gives up 6 bases, and the segment between their germline ends measures 7 bases.

The sample here was peripheral blood, taken in a trial of Ad26.COV2.S vaccine versus placebo. The sequence links TRBV15 to TRBJ2-1; confidence is insufficient to name the D gene. This TCR was sampled from a person aged 18 to 59 who received the Ad26.COV2.S COVID-19 vaccine or a placebo. In nucleotides, the sequence is TGTGCCACCAGCAGAGTTAAATTCAATGAGCAGTTCTTC. Protein translation: CATSRVKFNEQFF.